Presented here are 5 T cell receptor beta chains from one specimen sequenced in a study of T cells in Graves' hyperthyroidism and ophthalmopathy (dated by TCRdb to the late 2010s). The protocol used for the library was multiplex PCR. Instrument used: Illumina HiSeq 2000. The TCR beta CDR3 regions were amplified from the RNA transcripts. A first-round RT-PCR of the TCR CDR3 used the HTBI primer set with the Qiagen OneStep RT-PCR kit. TCRdb took the public reads, trimmed them with fastp at Q25, ran MiXCR for clone calling and kept in-frame beta chains. Identical CDR3 proteins give one entry, which carries the most common genes and DNA. The sample table holds about 560,000 distinct CDR3 sequences, of which 16% were seen once. About 20% of the sample is in the top ten clones. What was sequenced was blood. The receptors originated from a woman in her late teens or twenties with Graves' hyperthyroidism.

The V gene is TRBV12-3 or TRBV12-4, the J gene TRBJ2-5; 9 bases match TRBD1. The CDR3 consists of 14 residues. V dropped 7 bases and J dropped 4; count of bases not matched to a gene: 7. CDR3 nucleotides: TGTGCCAGCACCCCCCGGGACAGGGTAGAGACCCAGTACTTC. Encoded protein: CASTPRDRVETQYF.

The chain recombines TRBV25-1 with TRBJ2-4; D is undetermined. This CDR3 has 15 amino acids. Germline V lookup: CDR1 MGHDK, CDR2 SYGVNS. V lost 1 base and J 0 bases, leaving 7 bases between the germline ends. The CDR3, as DNA: TGTGCCAGCAGTGAATCAGAAGAAGCCAAAAACATTCAGTACTTC. This gives the protein CASSESEEAKNIQYF.

Ten or more counts support this clonotype. The gene calls are TRBV3-1 and TRBJ2-3; no clear D. The CDR3 spans 15 residues. The V gene's germline CDR1 is LGHDT and CDR2 YNNKEL (reference sequence). V was cut by 0 bases and J by 1 base, with 8 bases left in between. The CDR3 sequence: CASSQDRYGTDTQYF. In DNA form, the CDR3 reads TGTGCCAGCAGCCAAGATAGATACGGCACAGATACGCAGTATTTT.

This clonotype occurred many times. V gene TRBV30 combines with J gene TRBJ1-1; D unclear. V was trimmed by 1 base and J by 5 bases, leaving 5 bases between them. Germline CDR1 is GTSNPN and CDR2 is SVGIG (reference sequence). CDR3 size: 11 residues. The CDR3 region has the DNA TGTGCCTGGAGTGACCCTACTGAAGCTTTCTTT. Translating it yields CAWSDPTEAFF.

This chain connects TRBV7-2 to TRBJ1-2; TRBD1 matches 7 bases. This CDR3 is built from 15 residues. CDR1 SGHTA and CDR2 FQGNSA come from the germline V gene. With 5 bases clipped from V and 5 bases from J, the junction kept 11 bases outside the gene matches. The CDR3 here is CASSQTGSPGYGYTF. CDR3 bases: TGTGCCAGCAGCCAGACAGGGTCCCCTGGATATGGCTACACCTTC.